The text below deals with one T cell receptor (beta chain). Its antigen is not identified. This sample was taken from a study of cytomegalovirus exposure and HLA in healthy donors. Study-wide results and limits: Judged likely to be a sequencing artifact was a cluster of highly shared sequence variants. Near-uniform donor sequencing depth was presumed by presence/absence analyses. The authors confirmed in vitro that a few CMV-associated chains were specific for CMV antigens. The authors later found HLA-associated TCR beta chains more clonally expanded than equally common others.

The CDR3 covers 15 residues. The V gene's germline CDR1 is LNHDA and CDR2 SQIVND (reference sequence). V shed 5 bases, J shed 4 bases, and the junction held 7 bases outside the gene matches. PCR was performed using 60 Vbeta and 13 Jbeta primers. Clones were sequenced by immunoSEQ multiplex PCR, and TCRdb holds only the in-frame ones, with some missing. This table has around 150,000 clones, 82% appearing once. The chain recombines TRBV19 with TRBJ2-5, with TRBD1 matching 10 bases. The source of this sequence is a man between 50 and 59 years old in good health and CMV-seropositive. The material sequenced was PBMCs. CDR3 loop: CASSETGGGGETQYF. CDR3 DNA sequence: TGTGCCAGTAGTGAGACAGGGGGCGGGGGAGAGACCCAGTACTTC.